This T cell receptor (beta chain) is from a study of T-cell memory formation after mild COVID-19. Study conclusions and caveats: The appearance of some responding clones in pre-infection memory suggested that cross-reactive memory joined.

In its sample, this clonotype was seen many times. Its matching antigen is unknown. TCRdb processed the 5' RACE reads anew with MiXCR; each CDR3 protein has one entry. The sample consists of more than 120,000 distinct CDR3 sequences, over 6% of them appearing once. Trimming took 0 bases from V and 3 from J, leaving 9 bases between them. Germline lookup yields CDR1 LGHNA and CDR2 YSLEER. The CDR3 totals 15 residues. This chain uses TRBV4-3 with TRBJ1-5, with a weak D call TRBD1 (6 bases). The receptor was derived from an adult woman who had mild COVID-19 (a few samples of this study predate the infection). Cell type and time point are not known. The sequencing sample was made of PBMCs or a T cell subset sorted from them (not recorded which). The CDR3 loop is CASSQEQGNNQPQHF. The CDR3 DNA reads TGCGCCAGCAGCCAAGAGCAGGGGAACAATCAGCCCCAGCATTTT.